These 31 T cell receptor beta chains were sequenced from one sample in a study of blood T cell repertoires in COVID-19. Libraries were prepared by immunoSEQ multiplex PCR; TCRdb keeps only in-frame clonotypes and omits some of them. The data hold some 190,000 clones, with roughly three quarters observed a single time. The sample comprised peripheral blood. The source is a woman between 50 and 59 years old with active or convalescent COVID-19.

About this clone itself: This likely came from a read error, as a far larger clone is one base away. This sequence joins TRBV6-1 and TRBJ1-1; D call uncertain. There are 12 residues in the CDR3. The germline V gene has CDR1 MNHNS and CDR2 SASEGT. Trimming left V 5 bases short and J 1 base short, with 5 bases between. CDR3 bases: TGTGCCAGCAGTTCCGGGAACACTGAAGCTTTCTTT. Its translation: CASSSGNTEAFF.

This CDR3 is CASSPGQSGANVLTF. CDR3 coding DNA: TGTGCCAGCAGTCCAGGGCAATCCGGGGCCAACGTCCTGACTTTC. The V call is TRBV7-2, the J call TRBJ2-6, with D possibly TRBD1 on 5 matching bases. Trimming stripped 6 bases from V and 4 bases from J, with 13 bases between. The CDR3 is made up of 15 amino acids. CDR1 is SGHTA, CDR2 FQGNSA, per germline.

The chain employs TRBV7-2 and TRBJ1-6; 7 bases align to TRBD1. The V gene end was trimmed by 5 bases and the J gene end by 7 bases; junction bases not matched to a gene: 5. Per the germline V gene, CDR1 is SGHTA and CDR2 is FQGNSA. The length of the CDR3 is 14 residues. CDR3 region: CASSQQGRNSPLHF. The CDR3 DNA follows: TGTGCCAGCAGCCAACAGGGGCGCAATTCACCCCTCCACTTT. The full variable domain, rest sourced from reference TRBV7-2 and TRBJ1-6, is GAGVSQSPSNKVTEKGKDVELRCDPISGHTALYWYRQSLGQGLEFLIYFQGNSAPDKSGLPSDRFSAERTGGSVSTLTIQRTQQEDSAVYLCASSQQGRNSPLHFGNGTRLTVT.

The V gene is TRBV7-2, the J gene TRBJ2-1; D uncertain. The germline V gene has CDR1 SGHTA and CDR2 FQGNSA. V dropped 2 bases and J dropped 1 base, with 15 bases sitting between them. The CDR3 extends over 17 amino acids. The CDR3 nucleotides read TGTGCCAGCAGCTTATTAGCTGGAGCGCATTCCTACAATGAGCAGTTCTTC. Residues: CASSLLAGAHSYNEQFF.

This clone turned up a few times. The rearrangement uses TRBV5-5 and TRBJ1-2; possibly TRBD1 for D (6 bases). V lost 6 bases and J lost 5, with 20 bases in between. Per the germline V gene, CDR1 is SGHKS and CDR2 is YYEKEE (reference sequence). This CDR3 is 15 amino acids long. CDR3 DNA sequence: TGTGCCAGCAACTGGGGGCCTAGCTTGGGGTATGGCTACACCTTC. It translates to CASNWGPSLGYGYTF.

This chain connects TRBV25-1 to TRBJ2-3; 7 bases agree with TRBD2. The CDR3 length is 14 residues. The J segment lost 4 bases and the V segment lost 1 base, leaving 2 bases of the junction unmatched. From germline, CDR1 is MGHDK and CDR2 SYGVNS. The CDR3 here is CASSESGRPDTQYF. The CDR3 DNA reads as TGTGCCAGCAGTGAATCCGGGAGGCCAGATACGCAGTATTTT. Filled out from reference TRBV25-1 and TRBJ2-3, the complete variable domain reads EADIYQTPRYLVIGTGKKITLECSQTMGHDKMYWYQQDPGMELHLIHYSYGVNSTEKGDLSSESTVSRIRTEHFPLTLESARPSHTSQYLCASSESGRPDTQYFGPGTRLTVL.

This rearrangement joins TRBV18 to TRBJ2-3; 11 bases match TRBD2. The CDR3 totals 20 residues. CDR1 is KGHSH, CDR2 LQKENI, per germline. The trim removed 3 bases at V and 0 bases at J, leaving 14 bases unmatched. The CDR3, as DNA: TGTGCCAGCTCACCCAGGACTAGCGGGCACACTTCTTCTAGCACAGATACGCAGTATTTT. Translation: CASSPRTSGHTSSSTDTQYF.

The chain combines TRBV5-1 with TRBJ1-1, with 7 nucleotides matching TRBD1. V gave up 0 bases and J gave up 3 bases; unmatched junction bases: 5. CDR1 and CDR2 (germline): SGHRS, YFSETQ. The CDR3 is 15 residues long. The chain's CDR3 is CASSLDGRGDTEAFF. CDR3 DNA sequence: TGCGCCAGCAGCTTGGACGGCAGGGGGGACACTGAAGCTTTCTTT.

The sample holds a few counts of this clone. The CDR3 DNA is TGTGCCAGCAGTGGGACAAACACCGGGGAGCTGTTTTTT. It specifies CASSGTNTGELFF. The chain links TRBV6-4 to TRBJ2-2; the D gene is possibly TRBD1 (5 bases). Trimming cost V 4 bases and J 2 bases, with 5 bases left between them. CDR1 is MRHNA and CDR2 is SNTAGT in the germline V gene. The CDR3 has 13 amino acids.

The CDR3 bases are TGTGCCTGGAGTGTACGGTTGGGAGACAGGGGGGACTACAATGAGCAGTTCTTC. It yields the protein CAWSVRLGDRGDYNEQFF. This chain joins TRBV30 and TRBJ2-1; TRBD1 matches at 9 bases. From germline, CDR1 is GTSNPN and CDR2 SVGIG (reference sequence). The CDR3 runs 18 residues. V trimming: 0 bases; J trimming: 3 bases; junction bases outside the gene matches: 12.

This clone was detected only once. This sequence joins TRBV6-2 or TRBV6-3 and TRBJ1-1; D uncertain. Germline V gene data show CDR1 as MNHEY and CDR2 as SVGEGT. V dropped 2 bases and J dropped 2 bases, with 15 bases sitting between them. CDR3 length equals 16 residues. In nucleotides, the CDR3 is TGTGCCAGCAGTTACGTCCGAGGAGGGAGAAACACTGAAGCTTTCTTT. Translated, it gives CASSYVRGGRNTEAFF.

The rearrangement uses TRBV11-3 and TRBJ2-1; 7 bases line up with TRBD2. Trimming cost V 6 bases and J 0 bases; bases outside gene matches: 2. This CDR3 is built from 14 residues. In germline, CDR1 is SGHNT, CDR2 YENEEA. DNA of the CDR3: TGTGCCAGCAGACGGACTAGCTCCTACAATGAGCAGTTCTTC. Translated, it gives CASRRTSSYNEQFF.

V usage is TRBV7-2 and J usage is TRBJ2-5, with 7 bases aligning to TRBD2. Losses at the gene ends were 5 bases for V and 5 bases for J; bases not matched to a gene: 11. The CDR3 is made up of 15 amino acids. CDR1 and CDR2 from the germline V gene are SGHTA and FQGNSA. The CDR3, as DNA: TGTGCCAGCAGCGCCGGACTAGGCGTGCCTGAGACCCAGTACTTC. Its translation: CASSAGLGVPETQYF.

The chain carries TRBV9 and TRBJ2-6; D is perhaps TRBD1 (6 bases). V was shortened by 1 base and J by 0 bases, with 20 bases between the two germline ends. This CDR3 has 20 amino acids. Germline V gene data show CDR1 as SGDLS and CDR2 as YYNGEE. CDR3 DNA sequence: TGTGCCAGCAGCGTAAACCAACGGACAGATGAAAGCTCTGGGGCCAACGTCCTGACTTTC. Protein sequence: CASSVNQRTDESSGANVLTF.

The rearrangement links TRBV27 to TRBJ1-1; D ambiguous. Looked up from germline, CDR1 is MNHEY and CDR2 is SMNVEV (reference sequence). The V end lost 5 bases, the J end lost 4 bases, and 14 bases lay between the germline ends. The CDR3 has 14 residues. CDR3 residues: CASSPARLSTEAFF. CDR3 in DNA: TGTGCCAGCAGTCCCGCCCGGTTGTCCACTGAAGCTTTCTTT.

This chain uses TRBV3-1 (or the pseudogene TRBV3-2) with TRBJ2-1; TRBD2 might be the D (5 bases). From germline, CDR1 is LGHDT and CDR2 YNNKEL (reference sequence). CDR3 size: 14 residues. Trimming pared 0 bases from V and 8 bases from J, leaving 11 bases between. Here the CDR3 reads CASSQEPSSHEQFF. CDR3 bases: TGTGCCAGCAGCCAAGAGCCTAGCTCTCATGAGCAGTTCTTC.

This clone was seen just once. The V call is TRBV6-1, the J call TRBJ2-7; perhaps TRBD1 as D (6 bases). The CDR3 is made up of 14 amino acids. With 0 bases removed from V and 2 bases from J, the gap between germline ends came to 8 bases. The germline CDR1 and CDR2 sequences are MNHNS and SASEGT. CDR3 loop: CASSEAGATYEQYF. CDR3 nucleotide sequence: TGTGCCAGCAGTGAAGCGGGGGCCACCTACGAGCAGTACTTC.

The chain is built from TRBV7-2 and TRBJ2-2, with D possibly matching TRBD2 (6 bases). Germline V lookup: CDR1 SGHTA, CDR2 FQGNSA. Trimming cost V 1 base and J 5 bases, with 17 bases left between them. This CDR3 is 17 amino acids long. The CDR3 loop is CASSLDATRRATGELFF. The CDR3 nucleotides are TGTGCCAGCAGCTTAGATGCGACTCGGAGGGCGACCGGGGAGCTGTTTTTT. Based on the CDR3 plus reference TRBV7-2 and TRBJ2-2, the full variable domain is GAGVSQSPSNKVTEKGKDVELRCDPISGHTALYWYRQSLGQGLEFLIYFQGNSAPDKSGLPSDRFSAERTGGSVSTLTIQRTQQEDSAVYLCASSLDATRRATGELFFGEGSRLTVL.

The chain uses TRBV4-2 and TRBJ1-6; TRBD1 agrees at 11 bases. The CDR3 has 15 amino acids. Germline lookup yields CDR1 LGHNA and CDR2 YNFKEQ. Losses at the gene ends were 4 bases for V and 9 bases for J; bases not matched to a gene: 5. CDR3 bases: TGTGCCAGCAGCCCATGGACAGGGGGCCCTTCACCCCTCCACTTT. As protein: CASSPWTGGPSPLHF.

The chain links TRBV7-2 to TRBJ2-1, with 9 positions matching TRBD1. V shed 6 bases, J shed 5 bases, and the junction held 8 bases outside the gene matches. Germline CDR1 SGHTA, CDR2 FQGNSA. The CDR3 runs 15 residues. The CDR3: CASSWTGDSDNEQFF. The CDR3 bases are TGTGCCAGCAGTTGGACAGGGGATTCCGACAATGAGCAGTTCTTC. The entire variable domain, with the rest obtained from reference TRBV7-2 and TRBJ2-1, is as follows: GAGVSQSPSNKVTEKGKDVELRCDPISGHTALYWYRQSLGQGLEFLIYFQGNSAPDKSGLPSDRFSAERTGGSVSTLTIQRTQQEDSAVYLCASSWTGDSDNEQFFGPGTRLTVL.

This clone was seen many times. This sequence joins TRBV9 and TRBJ1-2, with 7 bases lining up with TRBD1. This CDR3 spans 13 amino acids. Losses at the gene ends were 3 bases for V and 4 bases for J; bases not matched to a gene: 3. Germline values: CDR1 SGDLS, CDR2 YYNGEE. The CDR3 region has the DNA TGTGCCAGCAGCGACGGGACAGCCTATGGCTACACCTTC. Residues: CASSDGTAYGYTF.

The rearrangement uses TRBV5-1 and TRBJ1-2; the match to TRBD1 covers 9 bases. Trimming at V came to 4 bases and at J to 8 bases, leaving 12 bases not matched to a gene. Germline V gene sequence: CDR1 SGHRS, CDR2 YFSETQ. This CDR3 region has 15 residues. The CDR3, as DNA: TGCGCCAGCAGCCAAGACCGGGACAGGGCGGGGGGCTACACCTTC. It is translated as CASSQDRDRAGGYTF.

This chain uses TRBV18 with TRBJ1-5, with 7 nucleotides matching TRBD1. This CDR3 comprises 18 residues. CDR1 is KGHSH, CDR2 LQKENI, per germline. After removal of 5 bases from V and 2 bases from J, the junction contained 15 bases not matched to a gene. CDR3 bases: TGTGCCAGCTCAGCGACAGGGTTCGATTCGGGAGGCAATCAGCCCCAGCATTTT. This codes for CASSATGFDSGGNQPQHF.

This clone was detected ten times or more. This chain connects TRBV30 to TRBJ2-7; 8 nucleotides align to TRBD2. Trimming removed 2 bases from V and 6 bases from J; junction bases left unmatched: 6. The CDR3 totals 13 residues. Germline V CDR1 and CDR2: GTSNPN, SVGIG (reference sequence). Written as DNA, the CDR3 is TGTGCCTGGAGTTCACTAGCGGAGCGCGAGCAGTACTTC. Protein: CAWSSLAEREQYF.

This chain joins TRBV7-2 and TRBJ2-7; D might be TRBD2 (6 bases). CDR1 is SGHTA and CDR2 is FQGNSA in the germline V gene. The CDR3 is 13 residues long. V lost 4 bases, J lost 7 bases, and 14 bases lay in between. The CDR3 is CASSSGLPGEQYF. DNA of the CDR3: TGTGCCAGCAGCTCGGGACTCCCTGGGGAGCAGTACTTC. Full variable domain (missing parts from reference TRBV7-2 and TRBJ2-7): GAGVSQSPSNKVTEKGKDVELRCDPISGHTALYWYRQSLGQGLEFLIYFQGNSAPDKSGLPSDRFSAERTGGSVSTLTIQRTQQEDSAVYLCASSSGLPGEQYFGPGTRLTVT.

CDR3 in amino acids: CASSPGQGNQPQHF. CDR3 DNA sequence: TGTGCCAGCAGTCCGGGACAGGGGAATCAGCCCCAGCATTTT. The V call is TRBV19, the J call TRBJ1-5; 10 nucleotides align to TRBD1. V shed 9 bases and J 4 bases; nucleotides not matched to a gene: 6. CDR3 length equals 14 residues. Germline V gene data show CDR1 as LNHDA and CDR2 as SQIVND (reference sequence).

The chain carries TRBV7-2 and TRBJ1-1, with 8 nucleotides matching TRBD1. J lost 4 bases, V lost 5 bases, and 9 bases had no gene match. The CDR3 extends over 15 amino acids. Germline assignment: CDR1 SGHTA and CDR2 FQGNSA. CDR3 sequence: CASSNHRDRSTEAFF. Written as DNA, the CDR3 is TGTGCCAGCAGCAACCACCGGGACAGGAGCACTGAAGCTTTCTTT. Full variable domain (outside the CDR3, taken from reference TRBV7-2 and TRBJ1-1): GAGVSQSPSNKVTEKGKDVELRCDPISGHTALYWYRQSLGQGLEFLIYFQGNSAPDKSGLPSDRFSAERTGGSVSTLTIQRTQQEDSAVYLCASSNHRDRSTEAFFGQGTRLTVV.

V and J are TRBV3-1 (or the pseudogene TRBV3-2) and TRBJ2-1, with D tentatively TRBD1 (6 bases). Trimming removed 6 bases from V and 9 bases from J, with 18 bases in between. This CDR3 contains 14 residues. In germline, CDR1 is LGHDT, CDR2 YNNKEL (reference sequence). The CDR3 nucleotides read TGTGCCAGCAGTCTGGGACAACCTGGCGGTGAGCAGTTCTTC. This gives the protein CASSLGQPGGEQFF.

The gene calls are TRBV3-1 (or the pseudogene TRBV3-2) and TRBJ2-4; tentative D call: TRBD2 (6 bases). From germline, CDR1 is LGHDT and CDR2 YNNKEL (reference sequence). Trimming cost V 5 bases and J 2 bases, with 10 bases left between them. The length of the CDR3 is 14 residues. The CDR3 coding sequence is TGTGCCAGCAGCGGGGACTCCTCCAAAAACATTCAGTACTTC. It is translated as CASSGDSSKNIQYF.

The J gene is TRBJ1-5, the V gene TRBV7-9; a possible D gene is TRBD1 (5 bases). CDR1 is SEHNR, CDR2 FQNEAQ, per germline (reference sequence). The CDR3 is made up of 17 amino acids. V shed 1 base and J shed 7 bases, with 20 bases lying between them. CDR3 DNA: TGTGCCAGCAGCTTAGGTATGGGGCGCGATCAGCAACAGCCCCAGCATTTT. Translating gives CASSLGMGRDQQQPQHF.

This CDR3 reads CASSQVRGDTQYF. The CDR3, as DNA: TGCGCCAGCAGCCAAGTCAGGGGAGATACGCAGTATTTT. The chain uses TRBV4-3 and TRBJ2-3, with TRBD1 as a possible D gene (6 bases). Germline V gene sequence: CDR1 LGHNA, CDR2 YSLEER. This CDR3 has 13 residues. The V end was cut by 1 base, the J end by 5 bases, with 7 bases between.